This T cell receptor (beta chain) was identified during a study of blood T cell repertoires in COVID-19. Overall study: From T cells, B-cell-depleted T cells, or PBMCs came the material, which was cDNA or gDNA.

Germline CDR1 is MNHEY and CDR2 is SVGEGT. The length of the CDR3 is 12 residues. V was clipped by 5 bases and J by 7 bases, with 9 bases between them. The protocol was immunoSEQ multiplex PCR, while the TCRdb copy is restricted to in-frame clones and leaves out a portion. Of 90,000 to 120,000 clones listed, 80% to 85% are singletons. This TCR came from a man between 65 and 85 years old with acute or convalescent COVID-19. The chain recombines TRBV6-2 or TRBV6-3 with TRBJ2-1; no clear D gene. The sequencing sample was made of peripheral blood. The CDR3 bases are TGTGCCAGCAGTCAGAGGTGGAATGAGCAGTTCTTC. Its translation is CASSQRWNEQFF.